This entry is about one T cell receptor (beta chain). Its antigen is undetermined. These data come from a study of shared clonotypes between healthy human individuals. The donor population consisted of healthy HIV-negative adults with no recent acute infections or vaccinations. This CDR3 comprises 12 residues. Between the trimmed V and J ends, which lost 7 bases and 0 bases, there was a span of 9 bases. Germline V gene sequence: CDR1 SQVTM, CDR2 ANQGSEA. Assay: immunoSEQ multiplex PCR; the TCRdb copy retains only in-frame clones and omits some. The table shows 2 million to 2.5 million clones, with under 95% occurring only once. Study-wide points: Estimated richness was generally greater in naive than memory subsets.

The origin of this receptor is a young man in good health. Some clones in this sample may be carry-over from other donors' samples. The chain carries TRBV29-1 and TRBJ2-5; D call uncertain. The sequenced material came from naive CD4+ T cells from PBMCs. The subset here: CD45RA+ positively selected. The CDR3 DNA reads as TGCAGCGCAAGGGAACACCAAGAGACCCAGTACTTC. Amino acids: CSAREHQETQYF.